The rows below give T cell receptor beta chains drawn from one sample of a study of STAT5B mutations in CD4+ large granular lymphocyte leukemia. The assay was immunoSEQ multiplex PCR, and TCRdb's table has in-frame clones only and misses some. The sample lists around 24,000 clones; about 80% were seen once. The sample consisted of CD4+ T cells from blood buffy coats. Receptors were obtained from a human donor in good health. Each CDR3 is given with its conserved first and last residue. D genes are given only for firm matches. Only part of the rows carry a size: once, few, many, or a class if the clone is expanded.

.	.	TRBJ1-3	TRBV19	TGTGCCAGTAGTATAGATGGAGATTCTGGAAACACCATATATTTT	CASSIDGDSGNTIYF
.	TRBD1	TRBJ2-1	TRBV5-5	TGTGCCAGCAGCCAGGACAGGGGGAGCGTATATGAGCAGTTCTTC	CASSQDRGSVYEQFF
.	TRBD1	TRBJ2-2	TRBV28	TGTGCCAGCAAACACAGGACAGGGGGGACCGGGGAGCTGTTTTTT	CASKHRTGGTGELFF
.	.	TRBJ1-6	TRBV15	TGTGCCACCGCTAAAAGGGGAGTAGGTAGTTCACCCCTCCACTTT	CATAKRGVGSSPLHF
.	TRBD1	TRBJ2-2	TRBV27	TGTGCCAGCAGACGGACAGGGTTTACCGGGGAGCTGTTTTTT	CASRRTGFTGELFF
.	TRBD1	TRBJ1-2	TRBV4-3	TGCGCCAGCAGCCGTCGACAGGGGGCTGACTATGGCTACACCTTC	CASSRRQGADYGYTF
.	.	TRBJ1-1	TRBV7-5	TGTGTCAGAAGCTTAGGGGGAGACAGAATTGACTGCACTGAAGCTTTCTTT	CVRSLGGDRIDCTEAFF
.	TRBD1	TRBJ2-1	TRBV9	TGTGCCAGCAGCGTGACAGGGGGCCCCTACAATGAGCAGTTCTTC	CASSVTGGPYNEQFF
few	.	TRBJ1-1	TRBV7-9	TGTGCCAGCAGCTTTGGCATGAAGGCTGAAGCTTTCTTT	CASSFGMKAEAFF
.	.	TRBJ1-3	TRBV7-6	TGTGCCAGCAGCCCAAGGAGCCAGGGGACTGGAAACACCATATATTTT	CASSPRSQGTGNTIYF
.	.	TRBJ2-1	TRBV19	TGTGCCAGTAGTATAGATCTCGCAGGGCATTCCTACAATGAGCAGTTCTTC	CASSIDLAGHSYNEQFF
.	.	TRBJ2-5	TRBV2	TGTGCCAGCAGTGAAGAGACCCAGTACTTC	CASSEETQYF
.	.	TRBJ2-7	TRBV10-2	TGCGCCAGCAAAGGCGGGCCGGAAGGGACGGACGAGCAGTACTTC	CASKGGPEGTDEQYF
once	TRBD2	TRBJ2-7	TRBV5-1	TGCGCCAGCAGCTTGAGCGGGGAGGTTTACGAGCAGTACTTC	CASSLSGEVYEQYF
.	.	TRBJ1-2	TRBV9	TGTGCCAGCAGGTCAGGGGACTCCATCCATGGCTACACCTTC	CASRSGDSIHGYTF
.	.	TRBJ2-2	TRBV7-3	TGTGCCAGCAGCCCCCAAACCGGGGAGCTGTTTTTT	CASSPQTGELFF
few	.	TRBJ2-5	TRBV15	TGTGCCACCAGCAGAGATATTGAGACCCAGTACTTC	CATSRDIETQYF
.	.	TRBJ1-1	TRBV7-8	TGTGCCAGCAGCTTAGGTTCAGGGCCCAGAAACACTGAAGCTTTCTTT	CASSLGSGPRNTEAFF
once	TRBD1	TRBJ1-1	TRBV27	TGTGCCAGCAGTTTGAACAGGGGGCTGCCAGCTTTCTTT	CASSLNRGLPAFF
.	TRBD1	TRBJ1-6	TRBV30	TGTGCCTGGAGGGACAGGGATAATTCACCCCTCCACTTT	CAWRDRDNSPLHF
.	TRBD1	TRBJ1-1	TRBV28	TGTGCCAGCAGTCCCCGGGACAGGTACACTGAAGCTTTCTTT	CASSPRDRYTEAFF
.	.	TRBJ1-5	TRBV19	TGTGCCAGTAGCGGTAGCAATCAGCCCCAGCATTTT	CASSGSNQPQHF
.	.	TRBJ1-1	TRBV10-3	TGTGCCATCAGTATCGCAGGGGCACGGTCCCAAGCTTTCTTT	CAISIAGARSQAFF
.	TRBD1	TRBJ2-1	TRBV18	TGTGCCAGCTCACTACGACATGGGACAGCCTACAATGAGCAGTTCTTC	CASSLRHGTAYNEQFF
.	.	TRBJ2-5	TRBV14	TGTGCCAGAAGCTTTCCCAGAGAGACCCAGTACTTC	CARSFPRETQYF
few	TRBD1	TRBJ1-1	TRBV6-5	TGTGCCAGCAGACTCACAGGGGGGAACACTGAAGCTTTCTTT	CASRLTGGNTEAFF
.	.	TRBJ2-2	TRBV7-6	TGTGCCAGCAGCTTCAACCTCGGGTCTAGCACCGGGGAGCTGTTTTTT	CASSFNLGSSTGELFF
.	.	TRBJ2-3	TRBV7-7	TGTGCTAGCAGCCTAGGATTAACCCCCACAGATACGCAGTATTTT	CASSLGLTPTDTQYF
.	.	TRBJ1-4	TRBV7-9	TGTGCCAGCAGCTTATCCGGGGCACCTAATGAAAAACTGTTTTTT	CASSLSGAPNEKLFF
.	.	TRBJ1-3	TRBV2	TGTGCCAGCAGTGAATGGTACTCTGGAAACACCATATATTTT	CASSEWYSGNTIYF
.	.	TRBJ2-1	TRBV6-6	TGTGCCAGCATGAACGGCAATGAGCAGTTCTTC	CASMNGNEQFF
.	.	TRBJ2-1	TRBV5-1	TGCGCCAGCAGCCCGGGGTCTTACAATGAGCAGTTCTTC	CASSPGSYNEQFF
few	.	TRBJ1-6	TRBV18	TGTGCCAGCTCACCAGGGCCGGGCGGGTATAATTCACCCCTCCACTTT	CASSPGPGGYNSPLHF
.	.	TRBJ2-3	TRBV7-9	TGTGCCAGCAGCTTAGCGAAGGGCGTGGTGGAGTATTTT	CASSLAKGVVEYF
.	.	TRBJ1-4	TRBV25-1	TGTGCCAGCAGTGACTCGCGGACCAGCGAAAAACTGTTTTTT	CASSDSRTSEKLFF
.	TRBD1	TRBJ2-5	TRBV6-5	TGTGCCAGCAGTCCCGGGACAGCATGGGAGACCCAGTACTTC	CASSPGTAWETQYF
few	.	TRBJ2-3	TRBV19	TGTGCCAGTAGTATCATGGGGGGACTCGATACGCAGTATTTT	CASSIMGGLDTQYF
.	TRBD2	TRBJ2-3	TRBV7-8	TGTGCCAGCAGCTTAGTAGGCGGGGGGGCCGGGGATACGCAGTATTTT	CASSLVGGGAGDTQYF
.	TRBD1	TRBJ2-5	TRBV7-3	TGTGCCAGCAGCCGCCGAGGGGGCATGAAGGAGACCCAGTACTTC	CASSRRGGMKETQYF
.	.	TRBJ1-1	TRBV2	TGTGCCAGCAGTGAATTGGAGAACACTGAAGCTTTCTTT	CASSELENTEAFF
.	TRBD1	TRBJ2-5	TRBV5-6	TGTGCCAGCAGCTTCCCGACAGGGGGTTTTGAGACCCAGTACTTC	CASSFPTGGFETQYF
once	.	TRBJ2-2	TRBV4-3	TGCGCCAGCAGCCAGGATACCGGGCCCACCGGGGAGCTGTTTTTT	CASSQDTGPTGELFF
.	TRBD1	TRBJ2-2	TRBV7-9	TGTGCCAGCAGCTGGGGACAGGGCGCGACCGGGGAGCTGTTTTTT	CASSWGQGATGELFF
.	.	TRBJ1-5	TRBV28	TGTGCCAGCAGGTTGGGGGCCCATCAGCCCCAGCATTTT	CASRLGAHQPQHF
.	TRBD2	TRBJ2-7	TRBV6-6	TGTGCCAGCACCGCGGGGGGGACTAGTTATTACGAGCAGTACTTC	CASTAGGTSYYEQYF
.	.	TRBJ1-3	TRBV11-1	TGTGCCAGCAGCACCGGGACACGCTCTGGAAACACCATATATTTT	CASSTGTRSGNTIYF
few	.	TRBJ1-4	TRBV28	TGTGCCAGCAGTGGAAATGGCGAAAAACTGTTTTTT	CASSGNGEKLFF
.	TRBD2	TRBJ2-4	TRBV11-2	TGTGCCAGCAGCTTGGATAGCGGGAGTGGTGTCATTCAGTACTTC	CASSLDSGSGVIQYF
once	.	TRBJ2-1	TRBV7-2	TGTGCCAGCAGCTTATATGAGCAGTTCTTC	CASSLYEQFF
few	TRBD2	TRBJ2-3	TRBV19	TGTGCCAGTCGTGAAGCGGGAGCCAAAGATACGCAGTATTTT	CASREAGAKDTQYF